Each of the 13 T cell receptor beta chains below was sequenced from the same sample in a study of CD8+CD57+ T cells in acquired aplastic anemia. Genomic DNA provided the template from which TCR beta VDJ and CDR3 profiles were obtained. TCRdb reprocessed the reads via MiXCR and lists one record per CDR3 protein. Of some 150,000 distinct CDR3 sequences detected, around two fifths appear once; the ten largest clones hold 6.5% to 10%. Material: sorted CD4+, CD8+, or CD8+CD57+ T cells (not recorded which) from PBMCs. The receptors here all came from a human donor in good health, serving as a control.

The sample holds many counts of this clonotype. This chain uses TRBV18 with TRBJ2-7; a possible D gene is TRBD1 (6 bases). The CDR3 is 14 amino acids. Looked up from germline, CDR1 is KGHSH and CDR2 is LQKENI. Trimming took off 3 bases at V and 2 bases at J, with 11 bases between the two ends. CDR3 bases: TGTGCCAGCTCACCCGGGACATTGACCTACGAGCAGTACTTC. Translated, it gives CASSPGTLTYEQYF.

The sample holds many counts of this clonotype. This sequence joins TRBV27 and TRBJ2-7; D may correspond to TRBD1 or TRBD2 (5 bases each). The length of the CDR3 is 14 residues. The V end lost 2 bases, the J end lost 6 bases, and 14 bases lay between the germline ends. In germline, CDR1 is MNHEY, CDR2 SMNVEV (reference sequence). The CDR3 loop reads CASSLRGPKGEQYF. CDR3 coding DNA: TGTGCCAGCAGTTTAAGGGGACCTAAGGGCGAGCAGTACTTC.

With regard to this clonotype: Compared with germline, one end of the junction differs, possibly owing to a read error. The V and J genes are TRBV7-2 and TRBJ1-5; the D gene is possibly TRBD1 (6 bases). The CDR3 is 14 amino acids. Germline V CDR1 and CDR2: SGHTA, FQGNSA. CDR3 in DNA: TGTGCCAGCAGCTTAGTCGGGGGCAATCGGCCCCAGCATTTT. This encodes CASSLVGGNRPQHF. The variable domain in full, completed from reference TRBV7-2 and TRBJ1-5, reads GAGVSQSPSNKVTEKGKDVELRCDPISGHTALYWYRQSLGQGLEFLIYFQGNSAPDKSGLPSDRFSAERTGGSVSTLTIQRTQQEDSAVYLCASSLVGGNRPQHFGDGTRLSIL.

J is TRBJ2-3 and V is TRBV29-1; a weak D match, TRBD1 (5 bases). The CDR3 spans 12 residues. CDR1 and CDR2 from the germline V gene are SQVTM and ANQGSEA. Between the trimmed V and J ends, which lost 4 bases and 10 bases, there was a span of 15 bases. In nucleotides, the CDR3 is TGCAGCGTTGTGGCAGGGCGGAGTGCGCAGTATTTT. As protein: CSVVAGRSAQYF.

Turning to this clonotype: A much larger clone differs from this one at a single base, so this may be a read error. The rearrangement links TRBV6-1 to TRBJ2-2, with no clear D. The CDR3 totals 13 residues. V was cut by 6 bases and J by 7 bases, with 12 bases left in between. Looked up from germline, CDR1 is MNHNS and CDR2 is SASEGT. Here the CDR3 reads CASRIRRYGELFF. For the CDR3, the DNA is TGTGCCAGCAGAATTCGAAGGTACGGGGAGCTGTTTTTT.

In this sample, this clonotype turned up many times. This rearrangement joins TRBV7-8 to TRBJ1-6, with TRBD1 matching 8 bases. Germline CDR1 is SGHVS and CDR2 is FQNEAQ. Unmatched junction bases numbered 2, after V lost 5 bases and J lost 5 bases. The CDR3 sequence is 14 residues long. The CDR3 here is CASSAQGDNSPLHF. The CDR3 coding sequence is TGTGCCAGCAGCGCACAGGGGGATAATTCACCCCTCCACTTT. The whole variable domain, filled in from reference TRBV7-8 and TRBJ1-6, reads GAGVSQSPRYKVAKRGQDVALRCDPISGHVSLFWYQQALGQGPEFLTYFQNEAQLDKSGLPSDRFFAERPEGSVSTLKIQRTQQEDSAVYLCASSAQGDNSPLHFGNGTRLTVT.

This clonotype was detected many times. The chain links TRBV20-1 to TRBJ2-5; TRBD2 agrees at 8 bases. Per germline, CDR1 DFQATT and CDR2 SNEGSKA (reference sequence). The V segment lost 4 bases and the J segment 2 bases; nucleotides outside the gene matches: 0. The CDR3 runs to 12 residues. The CDR3 DNA follows: TGCAGTGCTATAGCGGGACAAGAGACCCAGTACTTC. It is translated as CSAIAGQETQYF.

This clonotype was detected many times. The rearrangement joins TRBV5-5 to TRBJ1-4; D is unresolved. This CDR3 region has 14 residues. Trimming took 0 bases from V and 11 from J, leaving 14 bases between them. Germline CDR1 is SGHKS and CDR2 is YYEKEE (reference sequence). CDR3 amino acids: CASSLVLGGRKLFF. DNA of the CDR3: TGTGCCAGCAGCTTGGTGCTGGGTGGGCGGAAACTGTTTTTT.

This clonotype was recorded once. The junction does not match germline at one end; this may be a read error. The chain employs TRBV30 and TRBJ2-1, with D unclear. Germline-derived CDR1 and CDR2 are GTSNPN and SVGIG (reference sequence). This CDR3 spans 11 amino acids. CDR3 DNA sequence: TGTGCCTGGAGTTCAGTCAATGAGCAGCTCTTC. Its translation is CAWSSVNEQLF.

This chain joins TRBV11-2 and TRBJ2-5; the D gene is possibly TRBD2 (6 bases). Deletions cut 5 bases from V and 6 bases from J, with 13 bases between. This CDR3 comprises 13 residues. Germline V gene sequence: CDR1 SGHAT, CDR2 FQNNGV. The CDR3 loop is CASSGGVGKTQYF. For the CDR3, the DNA is TGTGCCAGCAGCGGCGGGGTTGGCAAGACCCAGTACTTC.

This clonotype was observed at least ten times. This chain uses TRBV19 with TRBJ2-3; D perhaps matches TRBD2 (5 bases). Germline-derived CDR1 and CDR2 are LNHDA and SQIVND (reference sequence). V gave up 11 bases and J gave up 1 base, with 16 bases separating them. The CDR3 contains 14 residues. CDR3 sequence reads: CASRRIGGTDTQYF. In DNA form, the CDR3 reads TGTGCCTCCAGGAGGATAGGTGGCACAGATACGCAGTATTTT.

In its sample, this clonotype was seen many times. The chain is built from TRBV5-5 and TRBJ2-1, with TRBD2 matching over 8 bases. The CDR3 spans 15 residues. The J segment lost 9 bases and the V segment lost 3 bases, leaving 11 bases of the junction unmatched. Looked up from germline, CDR1 is SGHKS and CDR2 is YYEKEE (reference sequence). In DNA form, the CDR3 reads TGTGCCAGCAGCTACGCCTCGACTAGCGTTGGTGAGCAGTTCTTC. Protein: CASSYASTSVGEQFF. Full variable domain (outside the CDR3, taken from reference TRBV5-5 and TRBJ2-1): DAGVTQSPTHLIKTRGQQVTLRCSPISGHKSVSWYQQVLGQGPQFIFQYYEKEERGRGNFPDRFSARQFPNYSSELNVNALLLGDSALYLCASSYASTSVGEQFFGPGTRLTVL.

This clonotype was seen repeatedly, ten times or more. J is TRBJ2-1 and V is TRBV20-1; TRBD2 matches 8 bases. Trimming removed 2 bases from V and 9 bases from J; junction bases left unmatched: 12. CDR1 DFQATT and CDR2 SNEGSKA come from the germline V gene (reference sequence). This CDR3 region has 15 residues. CDR3 sequence (DNA): TGCAGTGCTAGACGGCCAGCGGGAGACCCGAGTGAGCAGTTCTTC. Translating gives CSARRPAGDPSEQFF.